This entry lists 17 T cell receptor beta chains sequenced from one sample in a study of identical twins. MiXCR, run by TCRdb on the 5' RACE reads, gives a single entry per CDR3 protein. The table lists about 690,000 distinct CDR3 sequences, less than 7% of them singletons. Material: naive T cells sorted from blood. All receptors derive from a man between 18 and 29 years old in good health.

This clonotype was counted only a few times. The rearrangement uses TRBV6-1 and TRBJ2-5; 8 bases align to TRBD2. The CDR3 spans 15 residues. Germline V gives CDR1 MNHNS, CDR2 SASEGT. J was trimmed by 5 bases and V by 8 bases; bases with no gene match: 13. The CDR3 DNA sequence: TGTGCCAGCGGATTGAAACTAGCGGTCAGGGAGACCCAGTACTTC. It codes for CASGLKLAVRETQYF.

In its sample, this clonotype was seen a few times. This sequence joins TRBV6-5 and TRBJ1-6, with 9 bases matching TRBD1. CDR3 size: 17 residues. CDR1 and CDR2 from the germline V gene are MNHEY and SVGAGI. J was trimmed by 8 bases and V by 2 bases; bases with no gene match: 10. As DNA, the CDR3 is TGTGCCAGCAGTTACAACAGAAGACAGGGGGGGTATTCACCCCTCCACTTT. This sequence encodes CASSYNRRQGGYSPLHF.

This clonotype has more than one count but fewer than ten. The chain recombines TRBV19 with TRBJ2-2; tentative D call: TRBD1 (5 bases). Germline CDR1 LNHDA, CDR2 SQIVND (reference sequence). CDR3 length: 19 amino acids. Trimming left V 6 bases short and J 2 bases short, with 25 bases between. CDR3 DNA: TGTGCCAGTAGCCCCCTCCGACAGATCCCTTCCAAAAACACCGGGGAGCTGTTTTTT. Protein sequence: CASSPLRQIPSKNTGELFF.

The genes are TRBV29-1 and TRBJ2-2; TRBD1 is a possible D gene (5 bases). Germline V CDR1 and CDR2: SQVTM, ANQGSEA. V gave up 7 bases and J gave up 4 bases, with 16 bases separating them. CDR3 length: 14 amino acids. The CDR3 bases are TGCAGCGCAGCCAGGGCCCAATCCACCGGGGAGCTGTTTTTT. Its translation is CSAARAQSTGELFF.

V usage is TRBV18 and J usage is TRBJ1-1; D remains ambiguous. Germline lookup yields CDR1 KGHSH and CDR2 LQKENI. The CDR3 length is 14 residues. V dropped 5 bases and J dropped 1 base, with 11 bases sitting between them. The CDR3 DNA reads as TGTGCCAGCTCAACAACTACCACGAACACTGAAGCTTTCTTT. This gives the protein CASSTTTTNTEAFF.

This clonotype has only a few counts. The gene calls are TRBV6-5 and TRBJ2-7; possibly TRBD2 for D (8 bases). The CDR3 runs 15 residues. Germline CDR1 is MNHEY and CDR2 is SVGAGI. V lost 0 bases and J lost 6, with 15 bases in between. The chain's CDR3 is CASSYSLTGTSEQYF. DNA for the CDR3: TGTGCCAGCAGTTACTCGCTGACAGGGACTAGCGAGCAGTACTTC.

This clonotype was counted many times. The V and J genes are TRBV29-1 and TRBJ2-2; D gene uncertain. The CDR3 sequence is 11 residues long. CDR1 is SQVTM, CDR2 ANQGSEA, per germline. Trimming removed 5 bases at V and 3 bases at J, with 4 bases between. CDR3 coding DNA: TGCAGCGTTTTACACACCGGGGAGCTGTTTTTT. This encodes CSVLHTGELFF.

This clonotype has at least ten counts. The chain employs TRBV29-1 and TRBJ2-1, with unresolved D. Deletions cut 7 bases from V and 9 bases from J, with 10 bases between. Germline CDR1 is SQVTM and CDR2 is ANQGSEA. The CDR3 covers 10 residues. CDR3: CSGIVGEQFF. In DNA, the CDR3 is TGCAGCGGTATCGTGGGTGAGCAGTTCTTC.

This clonotype appeared a few times. This rearrangement joins TRBV12-3 or TRBV12-4 to TRBJ2-1; perhaps TRBD2 as D (5 bases). The CDR3 spans 14 residues. The V gene lost 3 bases and the J gene lost 7 bases, with 13 bases spanning the gap. The CDR3 DNA reads as TGTGCCAGCAGTTTGTTCGGGATGGTGAATGAGCAGTTCTTC. Translation: CASSLFGMVNEQFF.

In regard to this clonotype: A read error is possible here, since a much larger clone lies one base away. CDR3 nucleotide sequence: TGTGCCAGCAGCTTAGTGGGTGGACTAGCTAGTGAGCAGTACTTC. The encoded protein is CASSLVGGLASEQYF. The chain employs TRBV7-9 and TRBJ2-1; the match to TRBD2 covers 8 bases. The J call may be wrong; the DNA end is better matched by TRBJ2-7. CDR1 and CDR2 (germline): SEHNR, FQNEAQ (reference sequence). CDR3 length: 15 amino acids.

The V and J genes are TRBV5-1 and TRBJ2-1; 9 nucleotides agree with TRBD2. Germline V gene sequence: CDR1 SGHRS, CDR2 YFSETQ. Trimming removed 6 bases from V and 4 bases from J; junction bases left unmatched: 8. This CDR3 is 15 amino acids long. The CDR3 coding sequence is TGCGCCAGCACAATAGCGGGAGAAAATTACAATGAGCAGTTCTTC. Amino acid sequence: CASTIAGENYNEQFF.

This clonotype came up a few times. The chain links TRBV12-3 or TRBV12-4 to TRBJ2-2; D ambiguous. Trimming left V 1 base short and J 4 bases short, with 7 bases between. The length of the CDR3 is 14 residues. The CDR3 spells CASSLGLLTGELFF. CDR3 coding DNA: TGTGCCAGCAGTTTAGGACTTCTCACCGGGGAGCTGTTTTTT.

CDR3 sequence (DNA): TGCAGTGCTAGCTCGGGGACCACAGATACGCAGTATTTT. The encoded protein is CSASSGTTDTQYF. V and J are TRBV20-1 and TRBJ2-3; D may be TRBD1 or TRBD2 (5 bases each). The germline V gene encodes CDR1 DFQATT and CDR2 SNEGSKA (reference sequence). The CDR3 has 13 amino acids. The germline V and J ends were trimmed by 3 bases and 2 bases, with 9 bases remaining between them.

This clonotype was seen more than once but under ten times. The rearrangement joins TRBV5-1 to TRBJ2-1; the D gene could be TRBD1 or TRBD2 (5 bases each). CDR3 length: 16 residues. V was pared by 4 bases and J by 8 bases, with 22 bases between. Germline CDR1 is SGHRS and CDR2 is YFSETQ. In nucleotides, the CDR3 is TGCGCCAGCAGCCAAAGAGGGGCGTATCGAGGGTATGAGCAGTTCTTC. The encoded protein is CASSQRGAYRGYEQFF.

This clonotype appeared a few times. The V call is TRBV30, the J call TRBJ2-2; 7 bases match TRBD2. Germline V lookup: CDR1 GTSNPN, CDR2 SVGIG (reference sequence). Losses at the gene ends were 3 bases for V and 6 bases for J; bases not matched to a gene: 4. The CDR3 totals 13 residues. CDR3 region: CAWRTSSPGELFF. In DNA form, the CDR3 reads TGTGCCTGGAGGACTAGCTCCCCCGGGGAGCTGTTTTTT.

This clonotype has just a few counts. The chain has TRBV5-5 and TRBJ2-2; D unresolved. CDR1 is SGHKS and CDR2 is YYEKEE in the germline V gene (reference sequence). V shed 1 base and J shed 3 bases, with 10 bases lying between them. CDR3 size: 15 residues. The CDR3, as DNA: TGTGCCAGCAGCTTGTGGCCCTGGGACACCGGGGAGCTGTTTTTT. Its translation: CASSLWPWDTGELFF.

This chain links TRBV7-7 with TRBJ2-3, with D hard to call. In germline, CDR1 is SSHAT, CDR2 FNYEAQ (reference sequence). The CDR3 consists of 16 residues. V dropped 3 bases and J dropped 1 base, with 14 bases sitting between them. The CDR3 here is CASSFGSPTGTDTQYF. The CDR3 bases are TGTGCCAGCAGCTTCGGATCCCCCACGGGCACAGATACGCAGTATTTT.